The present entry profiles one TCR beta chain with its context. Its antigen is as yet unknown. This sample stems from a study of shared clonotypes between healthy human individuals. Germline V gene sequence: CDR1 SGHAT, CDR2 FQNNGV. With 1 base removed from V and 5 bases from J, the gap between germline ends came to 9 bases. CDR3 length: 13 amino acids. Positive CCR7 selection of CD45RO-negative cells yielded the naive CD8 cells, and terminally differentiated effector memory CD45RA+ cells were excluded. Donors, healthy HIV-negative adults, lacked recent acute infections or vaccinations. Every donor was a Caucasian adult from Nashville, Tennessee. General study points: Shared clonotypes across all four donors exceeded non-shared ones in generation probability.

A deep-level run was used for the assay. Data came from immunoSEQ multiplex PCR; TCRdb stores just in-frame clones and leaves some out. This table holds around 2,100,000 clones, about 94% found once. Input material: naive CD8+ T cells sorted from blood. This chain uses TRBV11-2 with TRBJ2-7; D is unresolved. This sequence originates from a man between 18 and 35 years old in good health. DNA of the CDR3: TGTGCCAGCAGCTTAGTATCTTGGGACGAGCAGTACTTC. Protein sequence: CASSLVSWDEQYF.